This TCR beta chain was retrieved from a study of blood T cell repertoires in COVID-19. Data came from immunoSEQ multiplex PCR; TCRdb stores just in-frame clones and leaves some out. The sample includes roughly 150,000 clones, around 82% of them seen just once. CDR1 is SGHRS, CDR2 YFSETQ, per germline. V gave up 0 bases and J gave up 6 bases; unmatched junction bases: 7. This CDR3 is built from 15 residues. Specimen: PBMCs or T cells enriched from blood (not recorded which). V and J are TRBV5-1 and TRBJ2-7; 9 nucleotides line up with TRBD1. This TCR was sampled from a man in his sixties who had recovered from COVID-19. The CDR3 is CASSLGPGQGREQYF. DNA of the CDR3: TGCGCCAGCAGCTTGGGCCCGGGACAGGGACGCGAGCAGTACTTC.